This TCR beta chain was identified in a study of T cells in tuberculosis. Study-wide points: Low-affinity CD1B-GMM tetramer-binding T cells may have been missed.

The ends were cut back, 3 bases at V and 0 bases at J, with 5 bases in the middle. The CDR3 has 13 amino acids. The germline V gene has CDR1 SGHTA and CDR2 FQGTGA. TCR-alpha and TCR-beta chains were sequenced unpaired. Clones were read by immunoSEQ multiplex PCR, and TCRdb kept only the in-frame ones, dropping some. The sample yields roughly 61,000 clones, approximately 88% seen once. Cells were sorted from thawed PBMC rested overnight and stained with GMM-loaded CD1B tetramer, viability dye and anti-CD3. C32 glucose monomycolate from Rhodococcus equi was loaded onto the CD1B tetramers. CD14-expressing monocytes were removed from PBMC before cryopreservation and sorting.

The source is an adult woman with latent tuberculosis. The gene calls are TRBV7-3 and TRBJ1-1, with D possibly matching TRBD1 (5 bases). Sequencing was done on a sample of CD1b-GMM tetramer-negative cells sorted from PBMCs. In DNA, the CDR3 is TGTGCCAGCAGCTTGACAGTGAACACTGAAGCTTTCTTT. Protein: CASSLTVNTEAFF.